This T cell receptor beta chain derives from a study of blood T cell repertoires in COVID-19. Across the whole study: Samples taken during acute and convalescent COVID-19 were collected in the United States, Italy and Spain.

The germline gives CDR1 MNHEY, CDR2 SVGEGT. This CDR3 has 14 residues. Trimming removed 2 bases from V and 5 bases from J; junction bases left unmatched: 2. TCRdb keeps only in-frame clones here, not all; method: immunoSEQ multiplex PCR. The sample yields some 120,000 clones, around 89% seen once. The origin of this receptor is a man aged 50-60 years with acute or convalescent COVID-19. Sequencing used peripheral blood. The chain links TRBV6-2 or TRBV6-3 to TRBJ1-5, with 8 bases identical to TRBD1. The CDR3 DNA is TGTGCCAGCAGTTACCCGACAGGGGATCAGCCCCAGCATTTT. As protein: CASSYPTGDQPQHF.